Each of the 28 T cell receptor beta chains below was sequenced from the same sample in a study of T-cell reconstitution after alpha-beta-depleted transplantation in children. It was with unique molecular identifiers that the TCRbeta library was prepared. TCRdb redid the calling of the PCR reads with MiXCR, one entry per CDR3 protein. The repertoire holds fewer than 550,000 distinct CDR3 sequences, with over 9.5% as singletons. The material sequenced was PBMCs, mostly from graft donor cells, taken 180 days after TCRalphabeta/CD19-depleted stem cell transplant. These receptor sequences come from a female patient under 10 years old who had a stem cell transplant for aplastic anemia, so the T cells may come from the graft donor.

CDR3 in DNA: TGCGCCAGCAGCCGGGATCAGGGGTGGGATCAGCCCCAGCATTTT. As protein: CASSRDQGWDQPQHF. The chain employs TRBV4-3 and TRBJ1-5; weak D call: TRBD1 (6 bases). CDR3 length: 15 amino acids. Germline CDR1 is LGHNA and CDR2 is YSLEER. Trimming took off 4 bases at V and 5 bases at J, with 15 bases between the two ends.

The V call is TRBV4-2, the J call TRBJ2-1; D possibly corresponds to TRBD1 (6 bases). Germline-derived CDR1 and CDR2 are LGHNA and YNFKEQ. Trimming cost V 8 bases and J 7 bases, with 15 bases left between them. The CDR3 covers 13 residues. The CDR3 spells CASLPLQGNEQFF. In nucleotides, the CDR3 is TGTGCCAGCCTACCCCTCCAGGGGAATGAGCAGTTCTTC.

This clonotype was detected ten times or more. The chain is built from TRBV20-1 and TRBJ2-7, with D perhaps matching TRBD1 or TRBD2 (6 bases each). The CDR3 contains 12 residues. V was trimmed by 3 bases and J by 2 bases, leaving 8 bases between them. The germline V gene encodes CDR1 DFQATT and CDR2 SNEGSKA (reference sequence). The CDR3 DNA reads as TGCAGTGCTAGTAGGGGGGCCTACGAGCAGTACTTC. Encoded protein: CSASRGAYEQYF.

A few counts support this clonotype. The gene calls are TRBV7-1 and TRBJ2-7; D gene unclear. TRBV7-1 is sorted into the ORF group, with uncertain function. This CDR3 is 15 amino acids long. V shed 1 base and J shed 0 bases, with 10 bases lying between them. This CDR3 is CASSSGLLSSYEQYV. The CDR3 DNA follows: TGTGCCAGCAGCTCAGGGCTTCTGAGCTCCTACGAGCAGTACGTC.

The sample holds a few counts of this clonotype. The V gene is TRBV4-2, the J gene TRBJ1-1; TRBD1 matches 7 bases. Germline values: CDR1 LGHNA, CDR2 YNFKEQ. The CDR3 has 15 residues. The J segment lost 1 base and the V segment lost 0 bases, leaving 2 bases of the junction unmatched. This chain's CDR3 is CASSQEGGPNTEAFF. DNA for the CDR3: TGTGCCAGCAGCCAAGAAGGGGGCCCGAACACTGAAGCTTTCTTT.

The sample holds many counts of this clonotype. The J gene is TRBJ2-1, the V gene TRBV28, with 10 bases lining up with TRBD2. V shed 3 bases and J 6 bases; nucleotides not matched to a gene: 5. Per germline, CDR1 MDHEN and CDR2 SYDVKM. CDR3 size: 15 residues. CDR3 amino acids: CASSFAIAGGNEQFF. CDR3 nucleotide sequence: TGTGCCAGCAGTTTTGCAATAGCGGGAGGCAATGAGCAGTTCTTC.

The V and J genes are TRBV24-1 and TRBJ2-2; TRBD1 aligns across 12 bases. Germline-derived CDR1 and CDR2 are KGHDR and SFDVKD. CDR3 size: 17 residues. V gave up 3 bases and J gave up 3 bases; unmatched junction bases: 4. CDR3: CATSDTGQGADTGELFF. In DNA form, the CDR3 reads TGTGCCACCAGTGATACGGGACAGGGGGCCGACACCGGGGAGCTGTTTTTT.

The V call is TRBV7-2, the J call TRBJ2-5, with 11 nucleotides matching TRBD2. Germline V CDR1 and CDR2: SGHTA, FQGNSA. Trimming cost V 4 bases and J 4 bases; bases outside gene matches: 8. The CDR3 runs 16 residues. CDR3 coding DNA: TGTGCCAGCAGCTCGTGGACTAGCGGGTGGTCAGAGACCCAGTACTTC. This codes for CASSSWTSGWSETQYF.

The chain uses TRBV15 and TRBJ2-1; maybe TRBD1 (5 bases). The CDR3 covers 13 residues. V was clipped by 7 bases and J by 4 bases, with 11 bases between them. Germline V lookup: CDR1 LNHNV, CDR2 YYDKDF (reference sequence). CDR3 sequence (DNA): TGTGCCACCAAAGGGGCGGATTACAATGAGCAGTTCTTC. Translating it yields CATKGADYNEQFF.

Many counts were recorded for this clonotype. The rearrangement joins TRBV15 to TRBJ2-5; 7 positions match TRBD1. Looked up from germline, CDR1 is LNHNV and CDR2 is YYDKDF (reference sequence). The CDR3 runs to 16 residues. V lost 4 bases and J lost 4; bases outside the gene matches: 12. DNA for the CDR3: TGTGCCACCAGCACTAAGGGACAGTTGTGGGGAGAGACCCAGTACTTC. The encoded protein is CATSTKGQLWGETQYF.

This clonotype was observed once. The genes are TRBV19 and TRBJ2-1; 15 bases are a match to TRBD2. After removal of 3 bases from V and 4 bases from J, the junction contained 1 base not matched to a gene. The CDR3 contains 16 residues. Germline loops: CDR1 LNHDA, CDR2 SQIVND (reference sequence). The CDR3, as DNA: TGTGCCAGTAGTATTGGGACTAGCGGGAGGTACAATGAGCAGTTCTTC. The encoded protein is CASSIGTSGRYNEQFF.

J is TRBJ2-1 and V is TRBV4-3; 10 positions match TRBD2. CDR3 size: 18 residues. With 2 bases clipped from V and 8 bases from J, the junction kept 15 bases outside the gene matches. Germline V gene sequence: CDR1 LGHNA, CDR2 YSLEER. The CDR3 coding sequence is TGCGCCAGCAGCCAAAGGCCTAGCGGGAGCCCTTTGCTCGATGAGCAGTTCTTC. It is translated as CASSQRPSGSPLLDEQFF.

This clonotype was seen at least ten times. The gene calls are TRBV12-3 or TRBV12-4 and TRBJ2-7, with D uncertain. V gave up 1 base and J gave up 6 bases, with 7 bases separating them. The CDR3 extends over 12 amino acids. The CDR3 here is CASSLGHGEQYF. In DNA, the CDR3 is TGTGCCAGCAGTTTAGGGCACGGCGAGCAGTACTTC.

This chain connects TRBV7-2 to TRBJ1-5, with 8 bases fitting TRBD1. Germline V CDR1 and CDR2: SGHTA, FQGNSA. The CDR3 is 15 residues long. The V and J ends lost 1 base and 6 bases, in that order; junction bases with no gene match: 5. CDR3 sequence (DNA): TGTGCCAGCAGCTTAGAGTCAGGGGGCGTTCAGCCCCAGCATTTT. It encodes CASSLESGGVQPQHF. The full variable domain, completed using reference TRBV7-2 and TRBJ1-5, is GAGVSQSPSNKVTEKGKDVELRCDPISGHTALYWYRQSLGQGLEFLIYFQGNSAPDKSGLPSDRFSAERTGGSVSTLTIQRTQQEDSAVYLCASSLESGGVQPQHFGDGTRLSIL.

This clonotype has a handful of counts. The CDR3 DNA follows: TGTGCCAGCAGCCCCTTGGGGGACCCGGGAAACTACGAGCAGTACTTC. As protein: CASSPLGDPGNYEQYF. The chain employs TRBV7-9 and TRBJ2-7; D possibly matches TRBD1 or TRBD2 (5 bases each). This CDR3 region has 16 residues. Germline CDR1 is SEHNR and CDR2 is FQNEAQ (reference sequence). Trimming left V 5 bases short and J 3 bases short, with 20 bases between.

In its sample, this clonotype was seen many times. For the CDR3, the DNA is TGTGCCAGCAGTTACTCTGGGGCTGCGTCTAGCACAGATACGCAGTATTTT. Protein product: CASSYSGAASSTDTQYF. V gene TRBV6-5 combines with J gene TRBJ2-3; tentative D call: TRBD1 (5 bases). The CDR3 contains 17 residues. Germline CDR1 is MNHEY and CDR2 is SVGAGI. V lost 0 bases to trimming and J lost 0 bases, with 13 bases between them.

The chain joins TRBV24-1 to TRBJ2-2; 8 bases line up with TRBD1. Germline V gene sequence: CDR1 KGHDR, CDR2 SFDVKD. V lost 2 bases and J lost 1; bases outside the gene matches: 2. CDR3 length: 16 residues. In DNA, the CDR3 is TGTGCCACCAGTGATTACAGGGGGGAGAACACCGGGGAGCTGTTTTTT. Translation gives CATSDYRGENTGELFF.

The chain joins TRBV4-3 to TRBJ2-5; D may be TRBD1 (6 bases). This CDR3 region has 13 residues. Deletions cut 0 bases from V and 5 bases from J, with 7 bases between. The germline CDR1 and CDR2 sequences are LGHNA and YSLEER. In DNA, the CDR3 is TGCGCCAGCAGCCAAGATACAGGGGAGACCCAGTACTTC. Translation: CASSQDTGETQYF.

This clonotype was recorded many times. The rearrangement joins TRBV12-3 or TRBV12-4 to TRBJ2-7; 8 bases match TRBD1. J gave up 2 bases and V 5 bases, and 5 bases lay outside the gene matches. The CDR3 has 14 amino acids. The CDR3 DNA is TGTGCCAGCAGTCCCAGGACAGGGACCTACGAGCAGTACGTC. Translation: CASSPRTGTYEQYV.

Ten or more counts support this clonotype. V is TRBV5-1 and J is TRBJ2-1; TRBD2 agrees at 7 bases. The CDR3 is 17 residues long. V shed 1 base, J shed 5 bases, and the junction held 12 bases outside the gene matches. The germline gives CDR1 SGHRS, CDR2 YFSETQ. The CDR3 loop reads CASSLRGGSGLNNEQFF. The CDR3 DNA is TGCGCCAGCAGCTTGAGGGGCGGGAGTGGCCTAAACAATGAGCAGTTCTTC.

The V call is TRBV7-9, the J call TRBJ1-2, with 8 nucleotides matching TRBD1. This CDR3 contains 15 residues. V lost 5 bases to trimming and J lost 4 bases; unmatched junction nucleotides: 9. The germline V gene has CDR1 SEHNR and CDR2 FQNEAQ (reference sequence). The CDR3 loop reads CASSPDRGHTYGYTF. The DNA for the CDR3 is TGTGCCAGCAGCCCAGACAGGGGACATACCTATGGCTACACCTTC.

This clonotype was observed a handful of times. V usage is TRBV20-1 and J usage is TRBJ1-5; no definite D call. The V gene lost 3 bases and the J gene lost 6 bases, with 6 bases spanning the gap. Per germline, CDR1 DFQATT and CDR2 SNEGSKA (reference sequence). This CDR3 comprises 11 residues. The CDR3 nucleotides are TGCAGTGCTAGTCTTGGTCAGCCCCAGCATTTT. Translating it yields CSASLGQPQHF.

There are many counts of this clonotype. The chain joins TRBV6-5 to TRBJ2-3; D unresolved. The CDR3 is 16 residues long. CDR1 and CDR2 from the germline V gene are MNHEY and SVGAGI. Trimming left V 0 bases short and J 0 bases short, with 10 bases between. The CDR3 loop is CASSYSSGASTDTQYF. In nucleotides, the CDR3 is TGTGCCAGCAGTTACTCGAGTGGCGCTAGCACAGATACGCAGTATTTT.

This chain joins TRBV6-2 or TRBV6-3 and TRBJ2-7, with unresolved D. V was clipped by 2 bases and J by 2 bases, with 19 bases between them. Per the germline V gene, CDR1 is MNHEY and CDR2 is SVGEGT. CDR3 length: 17 amino acids. CDR3 DNA sequence: TGTGCCAGCAGTTACAGGGTTATCGGCGGACCAGCCTACGAGCAGTACGTC. It is translated as CASSYRVIGGPAYEQYV.

J is TRBJ2-3 and V is TRBV29-1, with TRBD2 identical over 9 bases. Germline V gives CDR1 SQVTM, CDR2 ANQGSEA. The CDR3 extends over 17 amino acids. V lost 7 bases and J lost 0; bases outside the gene matches: 14. CDR3 loop: CSAEMPPGTSSTDTQYF. DNA of the CDR3: TGCAGCGCTGAGATGCCCCCCGGGACTAGCAGCACAGATACGCAGTATTTT.

This sequence joins TRBV10-3 and TRBJ2-2; perhaps TRBD1 as D (6 bases). This CDR3 contains 12 residues. CDR1 is ENHRY and CDR2 is SYGVKD in the germline V gene. V was pared by 7 bases and J by 6 bases, with 9 bases between. CDR3 sequence: CAINTGSGELFF. For the CDR3, the DNA is TGTGCCATCAACACAGGGTCCGGGGAGCTGTTTTTT.

The rearrangement links TRBV7-8 to TRBJ2-2, with TRBD1 identical over 7 bases. This CDR3 contains 15 residues. The V gene end was trimmed by 4 bases and the J gene end by 4 bases; junction bases not matched to a gene: 6. Germline V gene lookup returns CDR1 SGHVS and CDR2 FQNEAQ. The CDR3 here is CASSYRQGSTGELFF. The CDR3 DNA follows: TGTGCCAGCAGCTATAGACAGGGTAGCACCGGGGAGCTGTTTTTT. Looking up the rest from reference TRBV7-8 and TRBJ2-2 gives the full variable domain: GAGVSQSPRYKVAKRGQDVALRCDPISGHVSLFWYQQALGQGPEFLTYFQNEAQLDKSGLPSDRFFAERPEGSVSTLKIQRTQQEDSAVYLCASSYRQGSTGELFFGEGSRLTVL.

The J gene is TRBJ1-5, the V gene TRBV27; D call uncertain. V shed 4 bases and J shed 4 bases, with 20 bases lying between them. The CDR3 is made up of 17 amino acids. Germline CDR1 and CDR2: MNHEY and SMNVEV (reference sequence). The CDR3 DNA follows: TGTGCCAGCAGTTCCCCCTCTTTAGGAGGGCGTAATCAGCCCCAGCATTTT. Protein sequence: CASSSPSLGGRNQPQHF.